This T cell receptor (beta chain) comes out of a study of T cells in localized non-small cell lung cancer. Findings and caveats of the study: Out of the top 100 tumor clones, a median approximately 50 were seen in adjacent lung. Maximal T cell clonality occurred in uninvolved adjacent lung, with tumor ranking below it. Prolonged overall survival went with higher T cell density in the blood.

Libraries were prepared by immunoSEQ multiplex PCR; TCRdb keeps only in-frame clonotypes and omits some of them. The sample holds tens of thousands of clones, approximately 85% seen once. Losses at the gene ends were 4 bases for V and 4 bases for J; bases not matched to a gene: 7. The CDR3 runs to 16 residues. Germline CDR1 reads KGHSH; CDR2 reads LQKENI. In this sample, this clone turned up once. Its specificity is not known. The sequence came from a female donor older than 55 with stage I lung adenocarcinoma. This specimen consisted of peripheral blood, obtained before any cancer treatment. The chain employs TRBV18 and TRBJ2-3, with 11 positions matching TRBD1. The DNA for the CDR3 is TGTGCCAGCTCACAAGGACAGGGGGCATTTGCAGATACGCAGTATTTT. Its translation is CASSQGQGAFADTQYF. The full variable domain, its missing parts supplied by reference TRBV18 and TRBJ2-3, is NAGVMQNPRHLVRRRGQEARLRCSPMKGHSHVYWYRQLPEEGLKFMVYLQKENIIDESGMPKERFSAEFPKEGPSILRIQQVVRGDSAAYFCASSQGQGAFADTQYFGPGTRLTVL.